The clone carrying this TCR beta chain was counted many times. This entry comes from a study of regulatory T cells in long-lasting Graves disease. Building of the TCR beta libraries involved iRepertoire HTBI primers and Arm-PCR of CDR3 regions. In the authors' methods: Analysis of the samples identified roughly 62 TRBV and roughly 13 TRBJ segments. TCRdb fed the multiplex PCR reads into MiXCR, producing one record per CDR3 protein. For this entry, the V and J calls and clone size follow TCRdb and not the study's own pipeline. Seen here are fewer than 400,000 distinct CDR3 sequences, about 18% observed once, and the top ten hold more than 30%. The time point was: newly diagnosed GD, antithyroid drugs for less than 3 months. Following extraction of RNA from PBMCs, that RNA was used to make the TCR library. Germline CDR1 SGHRS, CDR2 YFSETQ. Between the trimmed V and J ends, which lost 0 bases and 0 bases, there was a span of 4 bases. This CDR3 contains 13 residues.

The receptor was isolated from a female donor with Graves disease. This rearrangement joins TRBV5-1 to TRBJ2-7; D not certain. Sample: peripheral blood mononuclear cells (PBMCs), taken at new diagnosis, from a patient treated with antithyroid drugs. As DNA, the CDR3 is TGCGCCAGCAGCTTGGGGTTCTCCTACGAGCAGTACTTC. This gives the protein CASSLGFSYEQYF.